This T cell receptor beta chain stems from a study of CD8+ T cells in alopecia areata. Treatment here: oral pan-JAK inhibitor, 5-10 mg twice daily. Extraction of RNA preceded its reverse transcription into cDNA, which served as the sequencing template. Some clones are missing from TCRdb's copy, which holds only in-frame ones; the method was immunoSEQ multiplex PCR. This table holds 150,000 to 200,000 clones, approximately 65% found once. Germline CDR1 is SQVTM and CDR2 is ANQGSEA. Trimming removed 7 bases from V and 1 base from J, with 16 bases in between. This CDR3 has 14 amino acids. The V and J genes are TRBV29-1 and TRBJ1-1; D is possibly TRBD1 (5 bases). The material sequenced was CD4+ T cells sorted from blood, taken at week 4, from a patient treated with tofacitinib. The sequence was obtained from a human donor with alopecia areata. For the CDR3, the DNA is TGCAGCGCCCCAGGGCCACCGAAGAACACTGAAGCTTTCTTT. It specifies CSAPGPPKNTEAFF. Full variable domain (rest looked up from reference TRBV29-1 and TRBJ1-1): SAVISQKPSRDICQRGTSLTIQCQVDSQVTMMFWYRQQPGQSLTLIATANQGSEATYESGFVIDKFPISRPNLTFSTLTVSNMSPEDSSIYLCSAPGPPKNTEAFFGQGTRLTVV.